This TCR beta chain derives from a study of metastatic and nonmetastatic thyroid tumors. Study summary: Where malignant and benign thyroid patients were concerned, repertoires were compared across blood and tumor or nodule tissue.

V trimming: 2 bases; J trimming: 5 bases; junction bases outside the gene matches: 8. The CDR3 consists of 16 residues. Germline CDR1 reads LGHDT; CDR2 reads YNNKEL (reference sequence). This clone was recorded many times. Its antigen is still unknown. None of the patients had undergone any treatment ahead of thyroid surgery. How the authors handled the data: Clinicopathological groups supplied CDR3 differences that were used to build a distant-metastasis classifier for papillary thyroid cancer. TCRdb re-called clones from the PCR reads using MiXCR. The V and J calls were not made by the authors but by TCRdb's processing. Of more than 13,000 clones in the sample, around 12% were seen once. Findings of the study overall: Benign nodules reportedly had significantly lower TCR beta diversity than malignant thyroid tumors in blood and tumor.

The chain links TRBV3-1 to TRBJ2-5; 10 nucleotides align to TRBD2. The clonotype comes from a female donor with papillary thyroid cancer or a benign thyroid nodule (not recorded which). Some clones in this sample may be carry-over from other donors' samples. Sequencing input: blood. CDR3 nucleotide sequence: TGTGCCAGCAGCCAACCCCCTAGCGGGGGATATGAGACCCAGTACTTC. It codes for CASSQPPSGGYETQYF.